Reported below is one T cell receptor beta chain. Its antigen is unidentified. This record belongs to a study of T cell responses to AZD1222 COVID-19 vaccine. Broader study findings: Spike was spanned by vaccine-associated CD4 TCRs, with dominance at 160-218 and 743-854. At study baseline, merely a handful of AZD1222 recipients were seropositive. No day 14 peak samples; only post-peak repertoires were characterized.

The repertoire was sequenced with immunoSEQ multiplex PCR; TCRdb's copy has only in-frame clones and lacks some. The profile shows over 100,000 clones, approximately 88% of them singletons. The TCR comes from an adult in good health. The sequenced sample was peripheral blood, obtained on day 0 of MenACWY control vaccination.

CDR3 sequence (DNA): TGTGCCAGCACCCCGGGGGGGGCGAATGAAAAACTGTTTTTT. Its protein is CASTPGGANEKLFF. This chain joins TRBV27 and TRBJ1-4; D possibly corresponds to TRBD1 (6 bases). Trimming cost V 7 bases and J 5 bases, with 14 bases left between them. The CDR3 sequence is 14 residues long. Germline loops: CDR1 MNHEY, CDR2 SMNVEV (reference sequence). Using reference TRBV27 and TRBJ1-4 for the parts outside the CDR3, the full variable domain is EAQVTQNPRYLITVTGKKLTVTCSQNMNHEYMSWYRQDPGLGLRQIYYSMNVEVTDKGDVPEGYKVSRKEKRNFPLILESPSPNQTSLYFCASTPGGANEKLFFGSGTQLSVL.